This TCR beta chain stems from a study of blood T cell repertoires in COVID-19. In the study overall: COVID-19 samples collected from the United States, Italy and Spain covered acute and convalescent phases.

This clone was detected a few times. With 10 bases removed from V and 2 bases from J, the gap between germline ends came to 12 bases. CDR1 MDHEN and CDR2 SYDVKM come from the germline V gene. The CDR3 covers 13 residues. Study processing details: Reference gene primer amplification gave estimated nucleated cell counts. The protocol was immunoSEQ multiplex PCR, while the TCRdb copy is restricted to in-frame clones and leaves out a portion. The V and J calls and clone size are taken from that table; D and trimming were inferred from the DNA. The sample holds some 120,000 clones; less than 90% are singletons and the top ten take about a quarter.

The source of this sequence is a woman over 75 with acute or convalescent COVID-19. V usage is TRBV28 and J usage is TRBJ1-5, with D perhaps TRBD1 (5 bases). The specimen was peripheral blood. The CDR3 loop is CATAGGGNQPQHF. The CDR3 DNA reads as TGTGCCACCGCGGGGGGGGGCAATCAGCCCCAGCATTTT.